This is a list of T cell receptor beta chains from one sample in a study of cytomegalovirus exposure and HLA in healthy donors. Clones were sequenced by immunoSEQ multiplex PCR, and TCRdb holds only the in-frame ones, with some missing. The table records over 75,000 clones, around 10% of them present only once. What was sequenced was PBMCs. The receptors come from a man aged 50 to 60 in good health and CMV-seropositive. Both conserved end residues are part of each CDR3. The D gene is left open where the match is weak. Not all rows give a size; the values are once, few, many and, for expanded clones, a class.

V gene	D gene	clone size	J gene	CDR3 protein	CDR3 DNA
TRBV27	TRBD1	.	TRBJ2-7	CASSLSPDRGRYEQYF	TGTGCCAGCAGTTTATCGCCCGACAGGGGCCGGTACGAGCAGTACTTC
TRBV5-1	.	.	TRBJ1-1	CASSRVVGTYNTEAFF	TGCGCCAGCAGCAGGGTGGTGGGGACATATAACACTGAAGCTTTCTTT
TRBV27	.	.	TRBJ1-2	CASGTWAGVDGYTF	TGTGCCAGCGGAACTTGGGCAGGGGTGGATGGCTACACCTTC
TRBV5-4	.	.	TRBJ2-5	CASSSARDAVKTQYF	TGTGCCAGCAGCTCGGCGCGGGATGCGGTAAAGACCCAGTACTTC
TRBV7-6	.	.	TRBJ1-3	CASSLGVAGTSSGNTIYF	TGTGCCAGCAGCTTAGGGGTAGCGGGCACCTCCTCTGGAAACACCATATATTTT
TRBV29-1	TRBD1	.	TRBJ1-1	CSVRGQGVGTEAFF	TGCAGCGTTCGGGGACAGGGGGTTGGAACTGAAGCTTTCTTT
TRBV28	.	.	TRBJ2-7	CASSFRMDTLNYEQYF	TGTGCCAGCAGTTTTCGGATGGACACCCTCAACTACGAGCAGTACTTC
TRBV4-2	TRBD2	.	TRBJ2-7	CASSPGGTNSYEQYF	TGTGCCAGCAGCCCCGGGGGGACTAACTCCTACGAGCAGTACTTC
TRBV18	.	few	TRBJ1-6	CASSPSLADSPLHF	TGTGCCAGCTCACCGAGCCTTGCTGATTCACCCCTCCACTTT
TRBV5-4	.	many	TRBJ1-1	CASSLNTGLNTEAFF	TGTGCCAGCAGCTTGAATACAGGGCTGAACACTGAAGCTTTCTTT
TRBV7-3	TRBD1	few	TRBJ1-1	CASSLLGTVNTEAFF	TGTGCCAGCAGCTTACTTGGGACAGTAAACACTGAAGCTTTCTTT
TRBV7-8	.	.	TRBJ2-7	CASSLDGGAGPYEQYF	TGTGCCAGCAGCTTAGATGGTGGAGCGGGTCCCTACGAGCAGTACTTC
TRBV7-9	.	.	TRBJ1-6	CASSLGQGNNSPLHF	TGTGCCAGCAGCTTAGGCCAGGGGAATAATTCACCCCTCCACTTT
TRBV28	TRBD1	.	TRBJ1-4	CASSLMGTGGEKLFF	TGTGCCAGCAGTTTAATGGGAACAGGGGGTGAAAAACTGTTTTTT
TRBV7-7	TRBD2	few	TRBJ2-3	CASSLVPSGSTDTQYF	TGTGCTAGCAGCTTAGTCCCTAGCGGGAGCACAGATACGCAGTATTTT
TRBV11-2	TRBD2	.	TRBJ2-2	CASSLVWREGQGTGELFF	TGTGCCAGCAGCTTAGTCTGGCGGGAGGGCCAAGGCACCGGGGAGCTGTTTTTT
TRBV15	.	.	TRBJ2-7	CATSRVKGDPTYEQYF	TGTGCCACCAGCAGAGTTAAGGGGGACCCGACCTACGAGCAGTACTTC
TRBV5-1	.	.	TRBJ1-5	CASSLDAGQPQHF	TGCGCCAGCAGCTTGGACGCGGGTCAGCCCCAGCATTTT
TRBV19	TRBD2	.	TRBJ2-7	CASSRGLAGPYEQYF	TGTGCCAGTAGCCGCGGACTAGCGGGGCCCTACGAGCAGTACTTC
TRBV6-1	.	few	TRBJ2-7	CASNHRVSYEQYF	TGTGCCAGCAATCACAGGGTATCCTACGAGCAGTACTTC
TRBV6-1	TRBD2	few	TRBJ2-7	CASSWTSGGYEQYF	TGTGCCAGTTCTTGGACTAGCGGAGGTTACGAGCAGTACTTC
TRBV7-2	TRBD1	few	TRBJ1-1	CASSLAAGGIDTEAFF	TGTGCCAGCAGCTTAGCGGCAGGGGGCATCGACACTGAAGCTTTCTTT
TRBV6-5	TRBD2	few	TRBJ2-5	CASSSSAGVETQYF	TGTGCCAGCAGTTCCTCAGCGGGAGTAGAGACCCAGTACTTC
TRBV7-9	TRBD2	.	TRBJ2-3	CASSFLRAGDTDTQYF	TGTGCCAGCAGCTTCCTCCGGGCGGGAGACACAGATACGCAGTATTTT
TRBV6-1	TRBD2	.	TRBJ2-3	CASSEAGGGSTDTQYF	TGTGCCAGCAGTGAGGCCGGGGGGGGAAGCACAGATACGCAGTATTTT
TRBV6-1	.	few	TRBJ2-2	CASSDLGSTGELFF	TGTGCCAGCAGTGATTTGGGGAGCACCGGGGAGCTGTTTTTT
TRBV28	.	few	TRBJ1-6	CASSFGNSPLHF	TGTGCCAGCAGTTTCGGTAATTCACCCCTCCACTTT
TRBV5-8	.	.	TRBJ2-6	CASPSGANVLTF	TGTGCCAGCCCGAGTGGGGCCAACGTCCTGACTTTC
TRBV5-1	TRBD1	few	TRBJ2-1	CASSLTGENEQFF	TGCGCCAGCAGCTTGACAGGGGAGAATGAGCAGTTCTTC
TRBV5-1	.	few	TRBJ1-1	CASSPATRPPGTEAFF	TGCGCCAGCAGCCCGGCGACACGGCCCCCTGGGACTGAAGCTTTCTTT
TRBV7-2	.	.	TRBJ1-5	CASSAGGVGNQPQHF	TGTGCCAGCAGCGCAGGAGGGGTGGGCAATCAGCCCCAGCATTTT
TRBV5-1	TRBD1	.	TRBJ1-2	CASSTDRGNYGYTF	TGCGCCAGCAGTACGGACAGGGGTAACTATGGCTACACCTTC
TRBV28	TRBD2	few	TRBJ2-2	CASSTAGGYAGELFF	TGTGCCAGCAGCACAGCGGGAGGATACGCCGGGGAGCTGTTTTTT
TRBV10-1	.	few	TRBJ2-4	CASMFGPIQYF	TGCGCCAGCATGTTTGGGCCCATTCAGTACTTC
TRBV4-1	.	.	TRBJ1-1	CASSQVPTVNTEAFF	TGCGCCAGCAGCCAAGTCCCAACAGTGAACACTGAAGCTTTCTTT
TRBV5-1	.	.	TRBJ2-1	CASRPRTITIGDEQFF	TGCGCCAGCAGACCCCGGACCATCACCATCGGGGATGAGCAGTTCTTC
TRBV9	.	.	TRBJ1-1	CASSGGGLNPEAFF	TGTGCCAGCAGCGGGGGGGGGTTGAACCCTGAAGCTTTCTTT
TRBV18	.	.	TRBJ2-4	CASSLQGRLAKNIQYF	TGTGCCAGCTCACTCCAGGGGAGACTAGCCAAAAACATTCAGTACTTC
TRBV6-5	TRBD1	.	TRBJ2-5	CASSRGTGGIEQYF	TGTGCCAGCAGCCGTGGGACAGGGGGAATAGAGCAGTACTTC
TRBV7-3	.	.	TRBJ1-1	CASSLQAGMNTEAFF	TGTGCCAGCAGCTTACAAGCAGGAATGAACACTGAAGCTTTCTTT